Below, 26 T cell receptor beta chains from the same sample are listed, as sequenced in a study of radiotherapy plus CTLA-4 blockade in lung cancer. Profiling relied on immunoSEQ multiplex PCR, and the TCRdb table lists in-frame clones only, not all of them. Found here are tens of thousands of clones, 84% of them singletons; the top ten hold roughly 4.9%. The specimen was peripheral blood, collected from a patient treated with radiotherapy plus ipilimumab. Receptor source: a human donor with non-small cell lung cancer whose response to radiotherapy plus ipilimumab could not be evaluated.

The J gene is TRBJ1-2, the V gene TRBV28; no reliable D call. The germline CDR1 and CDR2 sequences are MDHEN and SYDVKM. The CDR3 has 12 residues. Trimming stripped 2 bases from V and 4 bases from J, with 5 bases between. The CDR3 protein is CASSLPGYGYTF. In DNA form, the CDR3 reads TGTGCCAGCAGTTTACCGGGCTATGGCTACACCTTC.

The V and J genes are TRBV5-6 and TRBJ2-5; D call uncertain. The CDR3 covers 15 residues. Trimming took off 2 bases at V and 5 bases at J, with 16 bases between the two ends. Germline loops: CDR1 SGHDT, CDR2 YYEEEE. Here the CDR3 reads CASSLRPTPRETQYF. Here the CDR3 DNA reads TGTGCCAGCAGCTTAAGACCAACCCCCAGGGAGACCCAGTACTTC.

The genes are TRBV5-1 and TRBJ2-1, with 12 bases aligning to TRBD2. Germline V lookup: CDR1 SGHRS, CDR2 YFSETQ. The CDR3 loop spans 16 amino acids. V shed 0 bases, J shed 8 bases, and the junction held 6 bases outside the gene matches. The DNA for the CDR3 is TGCGCCAGCAGCTTGGGTCTAGCGGGAGGGCCGGATGAGCAGTTCTTC. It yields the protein CASSLGLAGGPDEQFF.

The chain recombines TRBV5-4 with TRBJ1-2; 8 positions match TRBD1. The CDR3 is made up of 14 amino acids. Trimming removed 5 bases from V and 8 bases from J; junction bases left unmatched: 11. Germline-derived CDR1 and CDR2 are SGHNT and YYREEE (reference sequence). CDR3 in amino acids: CASRRSQGARGYTF. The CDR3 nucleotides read TGTGCCAGCAGACGATCCCAGGGGGCGCGGGGCTACACCTTC.

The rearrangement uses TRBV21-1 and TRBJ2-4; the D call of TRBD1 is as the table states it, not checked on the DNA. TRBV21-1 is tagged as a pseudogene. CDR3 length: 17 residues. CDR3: CASSGTAGSLAKNIQYF. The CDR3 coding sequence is TGTGCCAGCAGTGGGACAGCCGGTTCTCTAGCCAAAAACATTCAGTACTTC.

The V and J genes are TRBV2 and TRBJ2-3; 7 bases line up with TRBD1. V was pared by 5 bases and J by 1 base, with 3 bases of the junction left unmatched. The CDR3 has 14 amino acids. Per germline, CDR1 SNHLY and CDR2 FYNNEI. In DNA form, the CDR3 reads TGTGCCAGCAGTTTTGGACAGGGCACAGATACGCAGTATTTT. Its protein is CASSFGQGTDTQYF.

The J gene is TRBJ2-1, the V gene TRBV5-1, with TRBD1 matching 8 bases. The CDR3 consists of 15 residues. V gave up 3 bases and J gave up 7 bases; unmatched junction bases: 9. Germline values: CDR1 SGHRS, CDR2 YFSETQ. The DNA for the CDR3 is TGCGCCAGCAGCTCGACAGGGGACCTTTCTAATGAGCAGTTCTTC. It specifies CASSSTGDLSNEQFF.

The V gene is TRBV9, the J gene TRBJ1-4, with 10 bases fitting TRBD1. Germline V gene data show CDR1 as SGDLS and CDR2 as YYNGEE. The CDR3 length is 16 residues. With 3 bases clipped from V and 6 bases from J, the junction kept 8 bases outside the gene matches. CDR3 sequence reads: CASSARDRGYDEKLFF. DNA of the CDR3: TGTGCCAGCAGCGCTAGGGACAGGGGCTACGATGAAAAACTGTTTTTT.

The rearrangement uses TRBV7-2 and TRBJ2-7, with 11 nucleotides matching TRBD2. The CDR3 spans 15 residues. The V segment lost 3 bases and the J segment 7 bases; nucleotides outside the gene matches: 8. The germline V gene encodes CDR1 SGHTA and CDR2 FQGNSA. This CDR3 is CASSLGLAVGQEQYF. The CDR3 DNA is TGTGCCAGCAGCTTGGGACTAGCGGTAGGCCAGGAGCAGTACTTC.

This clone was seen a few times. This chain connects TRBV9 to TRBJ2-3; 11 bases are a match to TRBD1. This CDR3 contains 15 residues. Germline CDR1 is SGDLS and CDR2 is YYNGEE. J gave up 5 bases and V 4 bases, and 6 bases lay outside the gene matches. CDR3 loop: CASSIGQGAQDTQYF. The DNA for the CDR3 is TGTGCCAGCAGCATTGGACAGGGGGCGCAAGATACGCAGTATTTT.

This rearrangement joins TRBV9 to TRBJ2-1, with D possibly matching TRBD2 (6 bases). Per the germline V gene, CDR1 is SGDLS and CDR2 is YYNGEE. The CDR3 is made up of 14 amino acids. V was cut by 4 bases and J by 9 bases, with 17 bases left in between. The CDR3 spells CASSPTLSSAEQFF. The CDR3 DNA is TGTGCCAGCAGCCCAACACTTTCTAGCGCTGAGCAGTTCTTC.

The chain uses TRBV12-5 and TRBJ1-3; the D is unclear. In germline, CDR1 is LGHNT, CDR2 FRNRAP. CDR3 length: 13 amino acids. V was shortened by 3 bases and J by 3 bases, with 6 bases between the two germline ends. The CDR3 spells CASGLLGGNTIYF. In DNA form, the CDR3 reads TGTGCTAGTGGTTTACTCGGTGGAAACACCATATATTTT. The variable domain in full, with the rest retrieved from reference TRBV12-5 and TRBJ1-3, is DARVTQTPRHKVTEMGQEVTMRCQPILGHNTVFWYRQTMMQGLELLAYFRNRAPLDDSGMPKDRFSAEMPDATLATLKIQPSEPRDSAVYFCASGLLGGNTIYFGEGSWLTVV.

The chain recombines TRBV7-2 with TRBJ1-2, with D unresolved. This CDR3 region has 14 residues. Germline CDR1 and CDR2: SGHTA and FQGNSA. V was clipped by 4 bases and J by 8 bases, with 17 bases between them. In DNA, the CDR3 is TGTGCCAGCAGCTATCAGGCGATTTCTCGAGGCTACACCTTC. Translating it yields CASSYQAISRGYTF. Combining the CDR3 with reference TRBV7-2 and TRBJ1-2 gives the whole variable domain GAGVSQSPSNKVTEKGKDVELRCDPISGHTALYWYRQSLGQGLEFLIYFQGNSAPDKSGLPSDRFSAERTGGSVSTLTIQRTQQEDSAVYLCASSYQAISRGYTFGSGTRLTVV.

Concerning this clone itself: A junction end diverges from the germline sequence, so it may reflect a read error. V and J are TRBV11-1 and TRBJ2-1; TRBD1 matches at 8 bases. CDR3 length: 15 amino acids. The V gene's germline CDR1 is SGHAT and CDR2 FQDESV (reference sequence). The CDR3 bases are TGTGCCAGCAGTTTAGGACAGGGCTTCTACAATGAGCAGTTCTTC. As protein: CASSLGQGFYNEQFF.

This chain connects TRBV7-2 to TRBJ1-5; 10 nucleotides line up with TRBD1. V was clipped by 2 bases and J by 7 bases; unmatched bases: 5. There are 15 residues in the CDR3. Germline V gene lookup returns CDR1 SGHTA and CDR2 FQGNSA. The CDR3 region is CASSLLGQGWQPQHF. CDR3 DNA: TGTGCCAGCAGCTTATTGGGACAGGGGTGGCAGCCCCAGCATTTT.

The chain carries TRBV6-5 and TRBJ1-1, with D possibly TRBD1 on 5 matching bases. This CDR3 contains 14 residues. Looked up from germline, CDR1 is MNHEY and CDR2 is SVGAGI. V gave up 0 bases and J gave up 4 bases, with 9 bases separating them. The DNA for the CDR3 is TGTGCCAGCAGTTACTCGGGGGGGTCCACTGAAGCTTTCTTT. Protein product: CASSYSGGSTEAFF.

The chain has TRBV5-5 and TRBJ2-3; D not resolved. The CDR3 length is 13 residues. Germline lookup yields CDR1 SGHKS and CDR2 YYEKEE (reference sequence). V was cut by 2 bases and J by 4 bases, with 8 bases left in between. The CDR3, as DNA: TGTGCCAGCAGCTTTAACAGAGCAGATACGCAGTATTTT. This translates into CASSFNRADTQYF.

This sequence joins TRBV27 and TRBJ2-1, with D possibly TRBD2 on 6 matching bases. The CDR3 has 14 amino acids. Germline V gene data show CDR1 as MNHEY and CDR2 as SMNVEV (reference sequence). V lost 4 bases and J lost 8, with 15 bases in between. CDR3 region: CASSSVREIDEQFF. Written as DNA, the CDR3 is TGTGCCAGCAGTTCCGTCCGGGAGATTGATGAGCAGTTCTTC.

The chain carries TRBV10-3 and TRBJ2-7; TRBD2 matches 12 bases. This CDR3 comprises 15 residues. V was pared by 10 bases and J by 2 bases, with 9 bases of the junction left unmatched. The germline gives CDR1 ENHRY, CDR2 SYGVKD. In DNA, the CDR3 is TGTGCCACCGGTTCCGGACTAGCGGGAACCTACGAGCAGTACTTC. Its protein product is CATGSGLAGTYEQYF.

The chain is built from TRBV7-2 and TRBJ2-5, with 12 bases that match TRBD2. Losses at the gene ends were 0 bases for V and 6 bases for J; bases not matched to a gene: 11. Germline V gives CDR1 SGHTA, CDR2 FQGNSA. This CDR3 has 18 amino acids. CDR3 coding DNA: TGTGCCAGCAGCTTAGCGTCGGGACTAGCGGGTGTTTCAAAGACCCAGTACTTC. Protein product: CASSLASGLAGVSKTQYF.

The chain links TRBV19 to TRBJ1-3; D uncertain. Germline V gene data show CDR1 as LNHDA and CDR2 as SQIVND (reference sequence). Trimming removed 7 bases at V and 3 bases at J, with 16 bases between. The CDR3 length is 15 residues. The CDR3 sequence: CASTRVPPGGNTIYF. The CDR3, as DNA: TGTGCCAGTACGCGGGTCCCGCCGGGTGGAAACACCATATATTTT.

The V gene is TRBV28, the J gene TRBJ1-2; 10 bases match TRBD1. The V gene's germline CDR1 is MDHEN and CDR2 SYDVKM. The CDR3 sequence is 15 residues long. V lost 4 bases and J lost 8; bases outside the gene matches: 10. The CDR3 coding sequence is TGTGCCAGCAGTTCGCCCGGGACAGGGGTTGAAGGCTACACCTTC. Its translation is CASSSPGTGVEGYTF.

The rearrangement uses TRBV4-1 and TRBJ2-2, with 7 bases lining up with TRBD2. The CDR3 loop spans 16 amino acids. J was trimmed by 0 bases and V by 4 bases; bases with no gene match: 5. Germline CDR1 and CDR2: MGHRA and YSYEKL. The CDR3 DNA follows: TGCGCCAGCAGCCGGCAGGCGGGGGCGAACACCGGGGAGCTGTTTTTT. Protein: CASSRQAGANTGELFF.

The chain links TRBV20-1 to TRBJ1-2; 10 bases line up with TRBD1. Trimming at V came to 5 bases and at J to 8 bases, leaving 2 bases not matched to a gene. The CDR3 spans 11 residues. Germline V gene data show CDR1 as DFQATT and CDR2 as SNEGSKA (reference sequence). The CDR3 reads CSAWTGGGYTF. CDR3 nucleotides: TGCAGTGCTTGGACAGGGGGGGGCTACACCTTC.

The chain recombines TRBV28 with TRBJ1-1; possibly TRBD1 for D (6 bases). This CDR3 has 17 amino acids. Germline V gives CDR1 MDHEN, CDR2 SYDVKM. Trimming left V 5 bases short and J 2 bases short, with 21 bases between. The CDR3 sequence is CASSPWGGSGANTEAFF. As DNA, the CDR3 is TGTGCCAGCAGTCCCTGGGGAGGGTCAGGGGCAAACACTGAAGCTTTCTTT.

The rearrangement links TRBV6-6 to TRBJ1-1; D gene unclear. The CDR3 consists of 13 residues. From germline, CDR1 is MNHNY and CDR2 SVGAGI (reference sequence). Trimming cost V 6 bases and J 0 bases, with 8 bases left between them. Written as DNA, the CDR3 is TGTGCCAGCAGGGAGGGCCTGAACACTGAAGCTTTCTTT. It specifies CASREGLNTEAFF.